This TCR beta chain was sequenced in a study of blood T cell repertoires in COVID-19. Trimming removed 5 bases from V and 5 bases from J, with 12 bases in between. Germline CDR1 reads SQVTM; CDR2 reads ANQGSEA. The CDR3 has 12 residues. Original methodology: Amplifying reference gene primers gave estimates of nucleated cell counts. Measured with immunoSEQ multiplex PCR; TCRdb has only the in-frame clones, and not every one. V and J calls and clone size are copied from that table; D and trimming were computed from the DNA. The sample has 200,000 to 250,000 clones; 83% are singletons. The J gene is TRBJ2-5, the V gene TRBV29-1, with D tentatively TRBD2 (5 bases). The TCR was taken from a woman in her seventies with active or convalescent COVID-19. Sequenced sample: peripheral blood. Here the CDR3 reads CSVFGPGETQYF. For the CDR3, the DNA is TGCAGCGTTTTTGGCCCGGGGGAGACCCAGTACTTC.